This T cell receptor beta chain was found in a study of spatial heterogeneity in lung cancer. Notes on the study in general: Counts of expanded intratumoral alpha and beta TCRs tracked tumor mutation counts.

Losses at the gene ends were 4 bases for V and 2 bases for J; bases not matched to a gene: 8. The CDR3 spans 17 residues. The V gene's germline CDR1 is SGDLS and CDR2 YYNGEE. By proportion, this clonotype is medium-sized. Its specificity is unknown. TCRdb used MiXCR to reprocess the 5' RACE reads, holding one entry per CDR3 protein. The sample lists fewer than 6,500 distinct CDR3 sequences; over 8% were seen once. The sample's time point: sample taken at primary tumor resection. The cohort: around 79 early-stage, untreated non-small cell lung cancer patients. The chain couples TRBV9 to TRBJ2-7; 14 nucleotides agree with TRBD2. The starting material was lung tumor tissue, obtained at surgery. This clonotype was sampled from a female donor with early-stage non-small cell lung cancer. DNA for the CDR3: TGTGCCAGCAGCTCACCCGGGACTAGCGGGAGCCCCTACGAGCAGTACTTC. Protein: CASSSPGTSGSPYEQYF.